A selection of T cell receptor beta chains follows, all from one sample in a study of T cell repertoires in cytomegalovirus infection. From the reads, TCRdb called clonotypes with MiXCR, one entry per CDR3 protein. The sample includes around 800,000 distinct CDR3 sequences, approximately 32% of them seen just once. These receptors are not linked to any known antigen. The specimen was cultured CD8+ T cells from PBMCs, collected from culture after CMV antigen stimulation. All receptors come from a human donor in good health (CMV status not recorded). Some clones in this sample may be carry-over from other donors' samples. Each CDR3 is given with its conserved first and last residue. D genes are given only for firm matches. The size field is filled for only some rows; it gives once, few, many or a size class.

>NA|TRBD1|TRBV6-4|TRBJ1-5
TGTGCCAGCAGTGGAACGGGGACAGGGGAGAGCAATCAGCCCCAGCATTTT
CASSGTGTGESNQPQHF
>NA|NA|TRBV2|TRBJ2-3
TGTGCCAGCAGGACGTTGAGGGCGCAGTATTTT
CASRTLRAQYF
>NA|NA|TRBV7-9|TRBJ1-1
TGTGCCAGCAGAACTTACCGGGACCCGGAAGGGAACACTGAAGCTTTCTTT
CASRTYRDPEGNTEAFF
>few|TRBD1|TRBV20-1|TRBJ2-1
TGCAGTGCACCGAACCGGGACAGGGCCTACAATGAGCAGTTCTTC
CSAPNRDRAYNEQFF
>NA|NA|TRBV5-8|TRBJ1-1
TGTGCCAGCAGCTTGGCCGGGTGGATCACTGAAGCTTTCTTT
CASSLAGWITEAFF
>few|NA|TRBV4-3|TRBJ1-5
TGCGCCAGCAGCCAAGATGGGCCCTGGGGCAATCAGCCCCAGCATTTT
CASSQDGPWGNQPQHF
>few|NA|TRBV28|TRBJ1-2
TGTGCCAGCCCTCTAGAGGTCTATGGCTACACCTTC
CASPLEVYGYTF
>NA|TRBD2|TRBV7-9|TRBJ2-4
TGTGCCAGCAGCTCGCAGACTGGGACTAGCTCTTGGAACATTCAGTACTTC
CASSSQTGTSSWNIQYF
>NA|NA|TRBV6-2/TRBV6-3|TRBJ1-1
TGTGCCAGCAGTTTGGGGGTGCGGTACACTGAAGCTTTCTTT
CASSLGVRYTEAFF
>few|NA|TRBV7-9|TRBJ1-1
TGTGCCAGCAGCTTAGGTGGGAATGGCAGGATTCCTTTT
CASSLGGNGRIPF
>NA|NA|TRBV20-1|TRBJ2-1
TGCAGTGCTAGATACCCGGTACAGGGGGGGACGAATGAGCAGTTCTTC
CSARYPVQGGTNEQFF
>NA|TRBD2|TRBV20-1|TRBJ2-3
TGCAGTGCCACCTGGGCGGGGGGAGGGACAGATACGCAGTATTTT
CSATWAGGGTDTQYF
>NA|NA|TRBV25-1|TRBJ1-1
TGTGCCTCCCGACAGGACGGGATGAACACTGAAGCTTTCTTT
CASRQDGMNTEAFF
>many|NA|TRBV7-2|TRBJ2-3
TGTGCCAGCAGCTTATACGCAGGCACAGATACGCAGTATTTT
CASSLYAGTDTQYF
>NA|NA|TRBV12-3/TRBV12-4|TRBJ2-5
TGTGCCAGCAGTTTCCTAATGATAGAGACCCAGTACTTC
CASSFLMIETQYF
>NA|TRBD1|TRBV15|TRBJ1-2
TGTGCCACCAGCAGAGATTGGGGACAGACTAACTATGGCTACACCTTC
CATSRDWGQTNYGYTF
>NA|NA|TRBV7-9|TRBJ1-4
TGTGCCAGCAGCTTAGATTACGCAGGTAGTAATGAAAAACTGTTTTTT
CASSLDYAGSNEKLFF
>once|NA|TRBV7-6|TRBJ2-4
TGTGCCAGCAGCTCCCCGCTCCCCACTAACATTCAGTACTTC
CASSSPLPTNIQYF
>NA|NA|TRBV7-9|TRBJ2-7
TGTGCCAGCAGCCCCGCCGGGAGCGAGCAGTACTTC
CASSPAGSEQYF
>NA|NA|TRBV9|TRBJ2-7
TGTGCCAGCAGCCTCGCCCTGAACGAGCAGTACTTC
CASSLALNEQYF
>few|TRBD2|TRBV5-1|TRBJ2-2
TGCGCCAGCAGCTCTAGCGGGGGGTACCACGGCGGGGAGCTGTTTTTT
CASSSSGGYHGGELFF
>NA|TRBD1|TRBV18|TRBJ2-3
TGTGCCAGCTCACCCCGGGACAGATACACAGATACGCAGTATTTT
CASSPRDRYTDTQYF
>few|TRBD2|TRBV19|TRBJ2-2
TGTGCCAGTAACGGGGGGGCGAACACCGGGGAGCTGTTTTTT
CASNGGANTGELFF
>NA|NA|TRBV7-9|TRBJ1-4
TGTGCCAGCAGCTTAGAAGGCCTTAATGAAAAACTGTTTTTT
CASSLEGLNEKLFF
>few|TRBD1|TRBV27|TRBJ2-4
TGTGCCAGCAGTATCCGGGACAGGAACATTCAGTACTTC
CASSIRDRNIQYF
>few|NA|TRBV19|TRBJ1-1
TGTGCCAGTATCGGAGCGCAGGGCTTGAACACTGAAGCTTTCTTT
CASIGAQGLNTEAFF
>NA|TRBD1|TRBV29-1|TRBJ2-7
TGCAGCGTGGGGACAGGGGATCACGAGCAGTACTTC
CSVGTGDHEQYF
>NA|NA|TRBV5-4|TRBJ1-2
TGTGCCAGCAGCTTGGACAGATCTCCACGCTATGGCTACACCTTC
CASSLDRSPRYGYTF
>NA|NA|TRBV7-8|TRBJ2-5
TGTGCCAGCAGCCACCGGGACCGACTAGGTCTGGAGACCCAGTACTTC
CASSHRDRLGLETQYF
>few|TRBD1|TRBV19|TRBJ1-5
TGTGCCAGTAGTTCCCGGCCGGACAGGGGGAACCAGCCCCAGCATTTT
CASSSRPDRGNQPQHF
>NA|NA|TRBV5-1|TRBJ2-7
TGCGCCAGCAGCTTCAGGTTTGACAACGAGCAGTACTTC
CASSFRFDNEQYF
>NA|TRBD1|TRBV7-8|TRBJ2-7
TGTGCCAGCAGCATTCCTGGGACAGGGTTGTCCCACGAGCAGTACTTC
CASSIPGTGLSHEQYF
>few|NA|TRBV15|TRBJ1-5
TGTGCCACCAGCAGAGATAGATATGGACGGACTGATCAGCCCCAGCATTTT
CATSRDRYGRTDQPQHF
>NA|TRBD1|TRBV10-2|TRBJ2-7
TGCGCCAGCATTCACGGACAGGGAGACTACGAGCAGTACTTC
CASIHGQGDYEQYF
>few|NA|TRBV20-1|TRBJ1-4
TGCAGTGCCCGGAAGGGTCCCAGTGAAAAACTGTTTTTT
CSARKGPSEKLFF
>few|TRBD1|TRBV7-6|TRBJ1-2
TGTGCCAGCAGCGGCCGGGACAGGGATGGCTACACCTTC
CASSGRDRDGYTF
>many|TRBD2|TRBV19|TRBJ2-1
TGTGCCACAAGCGGGGAGAGATACAATGAGCAGTTCTTC
CATSGERYNEQFF
>few|TRBD1|TRBV27|TRBJ2-2
TGTGCCAGCTCCAGCCGGGACAGGGGAATCGGGGAGCTGTTTTTT
CASSSRDRGIGELFF
>many|NA|TRBV7-3|TRBJ2-1
TGTGCCAGCAGCCAGGGACTGAACAATGAGCAGTTCTTC
CASSQGLNNEQFF
>NA|NA|TRBV6-2/TRBV6-3|TRBJ2-5
TGTGCCAGCAGCCGAGGGCGGCAGGCCCAGTACTTC
CASSRGRQAQYF